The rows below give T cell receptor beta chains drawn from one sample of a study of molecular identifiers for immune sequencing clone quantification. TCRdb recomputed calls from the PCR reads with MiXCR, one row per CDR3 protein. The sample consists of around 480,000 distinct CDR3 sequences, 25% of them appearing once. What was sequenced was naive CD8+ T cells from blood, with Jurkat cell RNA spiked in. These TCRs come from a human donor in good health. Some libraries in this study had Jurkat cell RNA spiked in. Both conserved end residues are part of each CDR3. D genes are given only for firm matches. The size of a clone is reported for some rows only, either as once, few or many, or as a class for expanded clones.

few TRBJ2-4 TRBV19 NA CASSIWAGDVENIQYF TGTGCCAGTAGTATTTGGGCAGGGGACGTGGAAAACATTCAGTACTTC
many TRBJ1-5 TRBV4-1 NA CASSQASLGDQPQHF TGCGCCAGCAGCCAAGCATCACTTGGCGATCAGCCCCAGCATTTT
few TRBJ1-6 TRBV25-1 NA CASSEYSGFGNSPLHF TGTGCCAGCAGTGAATATAGCGGATTCGGGAATTCACCCCTCCACTTT
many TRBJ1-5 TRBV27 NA CASSLYGGENQPQHF TGTGCCAGCAGTTTATATGGTGGCGAGAATCAGCCCCAGCATTTT
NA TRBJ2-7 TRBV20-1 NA CSARSAGDYEQYF TGCAGTGCTAGATCCGCGGGCGACTACGAGCAGTACTTC
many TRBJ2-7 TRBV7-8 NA CASSLEVTGLYEQYF TGTGCCAGCAGCTTAGAAGTCACAGGACTCTACGAGCAGTACTTC
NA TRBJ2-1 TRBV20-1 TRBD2 CSATYLRGLAGADNEQFF TGCAGTGCTACTTACCTCCGGGGACTAGCGGGAGCAGACAATGAGCAGTTCTTC
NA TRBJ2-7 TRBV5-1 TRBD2 CASRLGTSGSDEQYF TGCGCCAGCAGGTTGGGGACTAGCGGGAGCGACGAGCAGTACTTC
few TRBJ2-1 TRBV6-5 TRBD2 CASRPFHSGRSSYNEQFF TGTGCCAGCAGGCCATTTCATAGCGGGAGGAGCTCCTACAATGAGCAGTTCTTC
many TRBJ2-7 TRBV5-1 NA CASSWGTSREQYF TGCGCCAGCAGCTGGGGGACTTCTCGGGAGCAGTACTTC
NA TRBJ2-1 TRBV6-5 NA CASSPGVVPHNEQFF TGTGCCAGCAGCCCAGGGGTAGTACCCCACAATGAGCAGTTCTTC
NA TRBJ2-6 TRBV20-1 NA CSASPLVPLSGANVLTF TGCAGTGCTAGCCCACTAGTTCCCCTTTCTGGGGCCAACGTCCTGACTTTC
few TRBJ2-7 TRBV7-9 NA CASSDQTVSYEQYF TGTGCCAGCAGTGATCAAACGGTCTCCTACGAGCAGTACTTC
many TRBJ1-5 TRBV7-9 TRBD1 CASSPQGASNQPQHF TGTGCCAGCAGCCCCCAGGGGGCGAGCAATCAGCCCCAGCATTTT
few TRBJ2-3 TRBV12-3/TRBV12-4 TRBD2 CASRPGLATDTQYF TGTGCCAGCAGGCCGGGACTAGCGACAGATACGCAGTATTTT
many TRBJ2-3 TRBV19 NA CASSIGVGGPSTDTQYF TGTGCCAGTAGTATAGGGGTGGGGGGACCTAGCACAGATACGCAGTATTTT
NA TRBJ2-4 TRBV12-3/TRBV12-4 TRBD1 CASSLALTGAKNIHYF TGTGCCAGCAGTTTAGCCCTGACAGGGGCCAAAAACATTCATTACTTC
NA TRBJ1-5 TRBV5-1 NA CASSFSPEPPDNQPQHF TGCGCCAGCAGCTTTTCTCCGGAACCGCCGGACAATCAGCCCCAGCATTTT
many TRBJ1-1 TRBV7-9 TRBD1 CASSGRTGEAFF TGTGCCAGCAGCGGACGGACAGGTGAAGCTTTCTTT
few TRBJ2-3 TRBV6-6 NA CASSYAPDTQYF TGTGCCAGCAGTTATGCCCCAGATACGCAGTATTTT
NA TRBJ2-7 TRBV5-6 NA CASSLDAGSSYEQYF TGTGCCAGCAGCTTGGACGCGGGAAGCTCCTACGAGCAGTACTTC
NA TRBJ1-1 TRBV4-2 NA CASSQDRVEVTEAFF TGTGCCAGCAGCCAAGATCGAGTGGAGGTCACTGAAGCTTTCTTT
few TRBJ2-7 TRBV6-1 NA CASSERTFYEQYF TGTGCCAGCAGCGAACGGACATTCTACGAGCAGTACTTC
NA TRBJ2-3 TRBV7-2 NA CASSLAVAVSTGTQYF TGTGCCAGCAGCTTAGCGGTGGCGGTCAGCACAGGTACGCAGTATTTT
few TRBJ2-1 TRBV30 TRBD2 CAWSLAGGPDEQFF TGTGCCTGGAGTTTGGCGGGAGGGCCGGATGAGCAGTTCTTC
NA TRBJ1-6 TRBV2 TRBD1 CASSDRTGGNSPLHF TGTGCCAGCAGTGACCGGACAGGGGGTAATTCACCCCTCCACTTT
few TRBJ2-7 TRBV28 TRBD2 CASSLLASGGHEQYF TGTGCCAGCAGTTTGCTTGCTAGCGGGGGCCACGAGCAGTACTTC
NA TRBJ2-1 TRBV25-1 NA CASSEYPDGASYNEQSF TGTGCCAGCAGTGAATACCCCGACGGTGCCTCCTACAATGAGCAGTCCTTC
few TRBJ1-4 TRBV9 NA CASSAAGTRNEKLFF TGTGCCAGCAGCGCAGCCGGGACAAGGAATGAAAAACTGTTTTTT
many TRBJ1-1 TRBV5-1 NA CASSFSTGWIEAFF TGCGCCAGCAGCTTCAGTACAGGGTGGATTGAAGCTTTCTTT
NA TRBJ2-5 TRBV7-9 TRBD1 CASSFLSGGDETQYF TGTGCCAGCAGCTTTCTATCAGGGGGCGACGAGACCCAGTACTTC
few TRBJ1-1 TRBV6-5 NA CASSYSGDSGLEAFF TGTGCCAGCAGTTACTCGGGCGACAGTGGATTGGAAGCTTTCTTT
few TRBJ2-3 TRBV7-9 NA CASSFDGGRGTDTQYF TGTGCCAGCAGCTTTGACGGAGGGCGCGGCACAGATACGCAGTATTTT
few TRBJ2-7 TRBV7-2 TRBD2 CASSLGGSHGDEQYF TGTGCCAGCAGCTTAGGCGGGAGCCACGGCGACGAGCAGTACTTC
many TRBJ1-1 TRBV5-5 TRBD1 CASVLLPPGQGASGEAFF TGTGCCAGCGTATTGCTACCACCGGGACAGGGGGCAAGTGGTGAAGCTTTCTTT
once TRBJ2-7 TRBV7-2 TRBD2 CASSLLAGETYEQYF TGTGCCAGCAGCTTACTCGCGGGAGAAACCTACGAGCAGTACTTC
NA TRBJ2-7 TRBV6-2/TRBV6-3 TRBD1 CASSSGQGFSYEQYF TGTGCCAGCAGTTCCGGACAGGGTTTCTCCTACGAGCAGTACTTC
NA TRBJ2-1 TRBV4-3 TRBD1 CASGPGQGPYEQFF TGCGCCAGCGGACCGGGACAGGGCCCCTATGAGCAGTTCTTC
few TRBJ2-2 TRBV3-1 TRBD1 CASSLGTGIPGELFF TGTGCCAGCAGCCTTGGGACAGGGATACCCGGGGAGCTGTTTTTT
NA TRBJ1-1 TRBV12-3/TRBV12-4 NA CASSRDHTEAFF TGTGCCAGCAGCAGGGACCACACTGAAGCTTTCTTT
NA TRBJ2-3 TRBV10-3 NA CAISVPGGASDTQYF TGTGCCATCAGTGTCCCTGGCGGGGCCTCAGATACGCAGTATTTT
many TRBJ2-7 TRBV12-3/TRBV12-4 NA CASSLAVHYEQYF TGTGCCAGCAGTTTAGCAGTTCACTACGAGCAGTACTTC
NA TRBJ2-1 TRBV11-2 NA CASSLSGESNNEQFF TGTGCCAGCAGCCTCTCCGGGGAATCCAACAATGAGCAGTTCTTC
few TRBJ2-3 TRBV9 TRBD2 CASSVEGLAGLGTDTQYF TGTGCCAGCAGCGTAGAAGGACTAGCGGGCTTAGGCACAGATACGCAGTATTTT
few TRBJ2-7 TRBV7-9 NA CASSLVPGWDYEQYF TGTGCCAGCAGCTTAGTTCCAGGATGGGACTACGAGCAGTACTTC
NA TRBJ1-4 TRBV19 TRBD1 CASSIAGGGEKLFF TGTGCCAGTAGTATCGCAGGGGGAGGTGAAAAACTGTTTTTT
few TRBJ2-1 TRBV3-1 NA CASSRPGAISYNEQFF TGTGCCAGCAGCCGCCCGGGAGCGATCTCCTACAATGAGCAGTTCTTC
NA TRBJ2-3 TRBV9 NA CASSVEGGRDTQYF TGTGCCAGCAGCGTAGAGGGGGGAAGAGATACGCAGTATTTT
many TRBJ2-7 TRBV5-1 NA CASSWGTDEQYF TGCGCCAGCAGCTGGGGGACTGACGAGCAGTACTTC
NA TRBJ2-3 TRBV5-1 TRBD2 CASSLRLAGPGRTQYF TGTGCCAGCAGCTTAAGACTAGCGGGACCGGGGAGGACGCAGTATTTT
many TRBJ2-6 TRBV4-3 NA CASSQERTGANVLTF TGCGCCAGCAGCCAAGAACGTACTGGGGCCAACGTCCTGACTTTC
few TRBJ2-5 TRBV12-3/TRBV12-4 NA CASSSNPAGFRETSYQETQYF TGTGCCAGCAGTTCCAATCCCGCGGGGTTCCGCGAAACTTCGTACCAAGAGACCCAGTACTTC
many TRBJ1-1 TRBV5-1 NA CASSLGGAWTEAFF TGCGCCAGCAGCTTGGGGGGGGCTTGGACTGAAGCTTTCTTT
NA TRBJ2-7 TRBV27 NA CASSLYGRGREYEQYF TGTGCCAGCAGTTTATATGGGAGGGGGCGCGAATACGAGCAGTACTTC